This T cell receptor beta chain stems from a study of T cell repertoires in cytomegalovirus infection. Across the study: Recently identified HLA-C-restricted CMV epitopes were used, and well-studied HLA-B-restricted CMV epitopes were used as well. Public TCR beta signatures were indicative of both CMV infection and a matching HLA type. Findings and limits, study-wide: Based on cumulative public TCR beta family frequency, carriers of CMV plus the relevant HLA were identified. In two of eight donors, the top clonotype was HLA-C-restricted CMV-specific.

In the case of this clonotype: The target antigen is unknown.

TCRdb used MiXCR to reprocess the reads, holding one entry per CDR3 protein. The data show about 830,000 distinct CDR3 sequences, approximately 32% seen once. Sample: cultured CD8+ T cells from PBMCs, taken from culture after CMV antigen stimulation. This receptor was obtained from a human donor in good health (CMV status not recorded). Some clones in this sample may be carry-over from other donors' samples.

The CDR3 loop is CASSQPPAYEQYF. The CDR3 bases are TGCGCCAGCAGCCAACCTCCAGCCTACGAGCAGTACTTC. The gene calls are TRBV4-1 and TRBJ2-7; D is unclear. This CDR3 spans 13 amino acids. With 2 bases removed from V and 2 bases from J, the gap between germline ends came to 7 bases. CDR1 and CDR2 (germline): MGHRA, YSYEKL.